Below are 20 T cell receptor beta chains sequenced from a single sample in a study of cytomegalovirus exposure and HLA in healthy donors. With 60 Vbeta and 13 Jbeta primers, the PCR was carried out. TCRdb keeps only in-frame clones here, not all; method: immunoSEQ multiplex PCR. The ten most abundant clones cover about 0.83% of a sample with some 75,000 clones. Sequences were obtained from PBMCs. These receptors all come from a boy younger than 18 in good health and CMV-seronegative.

V and J are TRBV19 and TRBJ1-5; maybe TRBD1 (5 bases). Trimming removed 3 bases from V and 1 base from J, with 10 bases in between. Germline-derived CDR1 and CDR2 are LNHDA and SQIVND (reference sequence). CDR3 size: 15 residues. CDR3 in amino acids: CASSISQGSNQPQHF. In DNA, the CDR3 is TGTGCCAGTAGTATCAGTCAGGGCAGCAATCAGCCCCAGCATTTT.

V is TRBV6-5 and J is TRBJ1-2, with D possibly matching TRBD1 (5 bases). V was shortened by 2 bases and J by 8 bases, with 9 bases between the two germline ends. This CDR3 region has 12 residues. From germline, CDR1 is MNHEY and CDR2 SVGAGI. Written as DNA, the CDR3 is TGTGCCAGCAGTTACGAAGGGGAAGGCTACACCTTC. Its translation: CASSYEGEGYTF.

The CDR3 here is CASSQGASEGGELFF. In DNA, the CDR3 is TGCGCCAGCAGCCAGGGGGCCTCCGAGGGCGGGGAGCTGTTTTTT. The chain employs TRBV4-1 and TRBJ2-2, with D possibly matching TRBD1 (6 bases). Trimming removed 3 bases at V and 7 bases at J, with 15 bases between. CDR1 MGHRA and CDR2 YSYEKL come from the germline V gene. CDR3 length: 15 amino acids.

V and J are TRBV5-6 and TRBJ1-6, with 7 bases fitting TRBD1. In germline, CDR1 is SGHDT, CDR2 YYEEEE. This CDR3 is built from 18 residues. Trimming cost V 4 bases and J 10 bases; bases outside gene matches: 20. The DNA for the CDR3 is TGTGCCAGCAGCACTCTGGTGTATGGAGGGGGCGAGGAGTCACCCCTCCACTTT. This encodes CASSTLVYGGGEESPLHF.

This chain joins TRBV5-1 and TRBJ2-5, with D tentatively TRBD1 (8 bases). The V end lost 4 bases, the J end lost 3 bases, and 13 bases lay between the germline ends. There are 14 residues in the CDR3. CDR1 SGHRS and CDR2 YFSETQ come from the germline V gene. CDR3 amino acids: CASSNTGGEETQYF. The CDR3 bases are TGCGCCAGCAGCAATACAGGGGGGGAAGAGACCCAGTACTTC.

Regarding this clone: The junction shows a germline mismatch at one end, possibly a read error. The rearrangement links TRBV7-7 to TRBJ2-1; no reliable D call. Germline V gene sequence: CDR1 SSHAT, CDR2 FNYEAQ (reference sequence). This CDR3 has 15 amino acids. CDR3 bases: TGTGCCAGCAGCCCAAATTCTTACTCCGACAATGAGCAGTTCTTC. It is translated as CASSPNSYSDNEQFF.

The chain recombines TRBV6-1 with TRBJ2-1; 11 nucleotides align to TRBD2. Germline V gene sequence: CDR1 MNHNS, CDR2 SASEGT. The CDR3 covers 16 residues. The J segment lost 4 bases and the V segment lost 4 bases, leaving 6 bases of the junction unmatched. Here the CDR3 reads CASSGISGGAYNEQFF. The DNA for the CDR3 is TGTGCCAGCAGTGGAATTAGCGGGGGGGCTTACAATGAGCAGTTCTTC.

The chain links TRBV15 to TRBJ2-1; 11 bases map to TRBD2. Germline CDR1 is LNHNV and CDR2 is YYDKDF (reference sequence). The junction had 13 bases not matched to a gene; V was cut back by 2 bases and J by 4 bases. CDR3 size: 19 residues. The DNA of the CDR3 is TGTGCCACCAGCAGACCGTTGCACGCCCCTAGCGGGAGGTACAATGAGCAGTTCTTC. It is translated as CATSRPLHAPSGRYNEQFF.

V usage is TRBV6-6 and J usage is TRBJ2-7; 8 bases map to TRBD1. Trimming took 6 bases from V and 9 from J; bases not matched to a gene: 7. The CDR3 spans 12 residues. The V gene's germline CDR1 is MNHNY and CDR2 SVGAGI (reference sequence). The CDR3 protein is CASSPDRGWQYF. The CDR3 DNA follows: TGTGCCAGCAGCCCCGACAGGGGCTGGCAGTACTTC.

The CDR3 sequence is CASSLDTGNTIYF. In DNA form, the CDR3 reads TGCGCCAGCAGCTTGGACACTGGAAACACCATATATTTT. The V gene is TRBV5-1, the J gene TRBJ1-3; D remains unclear. CDR1 SGHRS and CDR2 YFSETQ come from the germline V gene. V lost 0 bases and J 2 bases, leaving 3 bases between the germline ends. The CDR3 has 13 residues. Full variable domain (missing parts from reference TRBV5-1 and TRBJ1-3): KAGVTQTPRYLIKTRGQQVTLSCSPISGHRSVSWYQQTPGQGLQFLFEYFSETQRNKGNFPGRFSGRQFSNSRSEMNVSTLELGDSALYLCASSLDTGNTIYFGEGSWLTVV.

The chain joins TRBV27 to TRBJ1-2; TRBD1 might be the D (5 bases). This CDR3 spans 13 amino acids. The V gene lost 9 bases and the J gene lost 3 bases, with 14 bases spanning the gap. The V gene's germline CDR1 is MNHEY and CDR2 SMNVEV (reference sequence). The CDR3: CASSTRDYYGYTF. The CDR3 DNA reads as TGTGCCAGTAGCACTAGGGACTACTATGGCTACACCTTC.

This CDR3 reads CASSLVVQGYTF. DNA for the CDR3: TGTGCCAGCAGCTTGGTTGTCCAGGGCTACACCTTC. V usage is TRBV5-6 and J usage is TRBJ1-2; no definite D call. Looked up from germline, CDR1 is SGHDT and CDR2 is YYEEEE. V gave up 0 bases and J gave up 8 bases, with 8 bases separating them. The CDR3 is 12 residues long.

This chain uses TRBV6-1 with TRBJ1-1; possibly TRBD1 for D (5 bases). V lost 8 bases to trimming and J lost 0 bases, with 16 bases between them. This CDR3 is built from 15 residues. CDR1 and CDR2 from the germline V gene are MNHNS and SASEGT. CDR3 protein: CASGWGRTMNTEAFF. In DNA, the CDR3 is TGTGCCAGCGGGTGGGGCCGTACCATGAACACTGAAGCTTTCTTT.

The chain has TRBV5-1 and TRBJ2-1; 11 positions agree with TRBD2. CDR1 and CDR2 from the germline V gene are SGHRS and YFSETQ. This CDR3 has 17 amino acids. The junction had 7 bases not matched to a gene; V was cut back by 0 bases and J by 5 bases. CDR3 protein: CASSLALSGGVDNEQFF. The DNA for the CDR3 is TGCGCCAGCAGCTTGGCCCTTAGCGGGGGGGTCGACAATGAGCAGTTCTTC.

The V gene is TRBV29-1, the J gene TRBJ2-7, with 12 bases lining up with TRBD2. Germline V gene lookup returns CDR1 SQVTM and CDR2 ANQGSEA. This CDR3 is built from 14 residues. The trim removed 1 base at V and 7 bases at J, leaving 5 bases unmatched. The CDR3 loop is CSVEGLAGVGEQYF. The DNA of the CDR3 is TGCAGCGTTGAAGGACTAGCGGGAGTGGGGGAGCAGTACTTC.

CDR3 in amino acids: CASSTHPGGTAEETQYF. The CDR3 DNA reads TGTGCCAGTAGTACCCACCCGGGGGGAACGGCGGAAGAGACCCAGTACTTC. The gene calls are TRBV19 and TRBJ2-5; 7 bases fit TRBD2. The CDR3 is 17 amino acids. With 4 bases clipped from V and 3 bases from J, the junction kept 14 bases outside the gene matches. CDR1 is LNHDA, CDR2 SQIVND, per germline (reference sequence).

The rearrangement uses TRBV18 and TRBJ1-5, with D tentatively TRBD1 (6 bases). The germline CDR1 and CDR2 sequences are KGHSH and LQKENI. Trimming left V 5 bases short and J 2 bases short, with 13 bases between. This CDR3 spans 15 amino acids. CDR3 in DNA: TGTGCCAGCTCATTACAGGGTTACGGCAATCAGCCCCAGCATTTT. Its protein product is CASSLQGYGNQPQHF.

V and J are TRBV5-4 and TRBJ2-7, with 15 bases identical to TRBD2. Germline CDR1 SGHNT, CDR2 YYREEE (reference sequence). Germline trimming cut 4 bases from V and 2 bases from J; bases unmatched to any gene: 10. There are 18 residues in the CDR3. The CDR3 sequence is CASSGLAGGQINAYEQYF. The CDR3 DNA reads TGTGCCAGCAGCGGACTAGCGGGGGGGCAAATAAACGCCTACGAGCAGTACTTC. The whole variable domain, filled in from reference TRBV5-4 and TRBJ2-7, reads ETGVTQSPTHLIKTRGQQVTLRCSSQSGHNTVSWYQQALGQGPQFIFQYYREEENGRGNFPPRFSGLQFPNYSSELNVNALELDDSALYLCASSGLAGGQINAYEQYFGPGTRLTVT.

V is TRBV4-2 and J is TRBJ2-3; possibly TRBD1 for D (5 bases). The V end lost 0 bases, the J end lost 2 bases, and 9 bases lay between the germline ends. The germline V gene encodes CDR1 LGHNA and CDR2 YNFKEQ. This CDR3 has 15 amino acids. The CDR3 protein is CASSQEGLITDTQYF. In DNA, the CDR3 is TGTGCCAGCAGCCAAGAGGGGCTTATCACAGATACGCAGTATTTT.

The genes are TRBV7-2 and TRBJ1-1; D unclear. This CDR3 region has 16 residues. V lost 0 bases, J lost 1 base, and 12 bases lay in between. Germline CDR1 reads SGHTA; CDR2 reads FQGNSA. The CDR3 DNA is TGTGCCAGCAGCTTAGCCCGCGTCTGGTGGAACACTGAAGCTTTCTTT. Translating gives CASSLARVWWNTEAFF.